This TCR beta chain is from a study of graft-versus-host responses after intestinal transplantation (dated by TCRdb to the early 2020s). For context, the study as a whole: The transplants that recipients received were multivisceral, liver-intestinal, or isolated intestinal. Donor T cell macrochimerism was defined as a peak of at least 4% donor T cells among recipient peripheral blood mononuclear cells. Every recipient was given anti-thymocyte globulin induction, then maintenance tacrolimus and steroids for around three years. The cohort enrolled about two dozen intestinal transplant recipients, one of whom was a retransplant, and 3 patients without pretransplant specimens were excluded. After intestinal transplantation, graft-versus-host and host-versus-graft alloreactive T cell clones in the graft, circulation and bone marrow were tracked using bulk TCR-beta CDR3 sequencing. Samples from a few later patients were sequenced in-house on an Illumina MiSeq with MiXCR processing rather than by the commercial service. Alloreactive clones were identified by sequencing pre-transplant mixed lymphocyte reaction products and comparing these products with unstimulated pre-transplant donor and recipient T cells. Summary of the overall study and its limitations: GvH clones were found in recipient bone marrow, and some of the GvH clones appeared earlier in ileal mucosa or blood, which is consistent with an intestinal mucosal origin. Conclusions were limited by the relatively low number and heterogeneity of intestinal transplant patients. Peak levels of circulating GvH clones were associated with declines in HvG clones early after transplant. High GvH to HvG T cell clonal ratios were observed in the allografts of patients with donor T cell macrochimerism.

About this clone: No cognate antigen has been identified for it. No much larger clone is present one base from it, and per-base qualities are unavailable.

The germline V and J ends show losses of 6 bases and 4 bases respectively, and no gene match explains 7 bases of the junction. In the germline V gene, CDR1 corresponds to SGDLS and CDR2 to YYNGEE. The CDR3 runs 15 amino acids, cysteine and phenylalanine included. This entry keeps only the CDR3 DNA: 45 bases, framed from base 1. The time point label for this specimen denotes: cells obtained before transplantation from donor or recipient. CD3+CD4+ and CD3+CD8+ populations were FACS-sorted from unstimulated pre-transplant donor and recipient cells taken from spleen or lymph nodes. The library was made by the immunoSEQ multiplex PCR assay. In most patients, genomic DNA was isolated using the Qiagen DNeasy Blood and Tissue Kit and sent frozen to Adaptive Biotechnologies for TCR sequencing. High-throughput TCR-beta CDR3 sequencing of genomic DNA from most patients was performed by Adaptive Biotechnologies. Concerning the study's data processing: TCR sequencing data for around 20 patients were retrieved from Adaptive's ImmunoSEQ software; three other patients were processed with MiXCR and VDJtools. CD4 versus CD8 sorting errors were corrected by removing sequences found in both subsets at a frequency ratio below 5:1. CDR3 nucleotide sequences shared by donor and recipient were removed because the origin of these sequences could not be assigned. To be classed as alloreactive, a clone needed at least 2-fold expansion over unstimulated cells and a minimum CFSE-low frequency of 0.002% (template counts) or 0.001% (read counts). Clones were considered mappable if detected in sequenced pre-transplant spleen, lymph node, or MLR CFSE-low populations of the donor or recipient. Cumulative frequency of alloreactive clones was calculated as a percentage of all sequences weighted by copy number. The table comes from immuneACCESS by way of TCRdb, which keeps in-frame sequences with V and J called. Part of the clones is missing from these tables; in studies checked, under half for an unresolved V gene and the rest for unknown reasons. V and J calls and clone size are as listed in that table; D and trimming were resolved from the DNA. The sample records about 110,000 clones, around 94% of which are singletons. The leading ten clones occupy 0.2% to 0.25% of the sample.

This receptor was identified in a human donor who was the organ donor for an intestinal transplant. The sequence is built from TRBV9 and TRBJ1-6; TRBD1 aligns with 7 central bases. This sample comprised unstimulated CD4+ T cells sorted from spleen or lymph node cells, obtained before transplant. Here the CDR3 is given as CASTPRDSYNSPLHF. The DNA sequence follows: TGTGCCAGCACTCCCAGGGACAGTTATAATTCACCCCTCCACTTT.